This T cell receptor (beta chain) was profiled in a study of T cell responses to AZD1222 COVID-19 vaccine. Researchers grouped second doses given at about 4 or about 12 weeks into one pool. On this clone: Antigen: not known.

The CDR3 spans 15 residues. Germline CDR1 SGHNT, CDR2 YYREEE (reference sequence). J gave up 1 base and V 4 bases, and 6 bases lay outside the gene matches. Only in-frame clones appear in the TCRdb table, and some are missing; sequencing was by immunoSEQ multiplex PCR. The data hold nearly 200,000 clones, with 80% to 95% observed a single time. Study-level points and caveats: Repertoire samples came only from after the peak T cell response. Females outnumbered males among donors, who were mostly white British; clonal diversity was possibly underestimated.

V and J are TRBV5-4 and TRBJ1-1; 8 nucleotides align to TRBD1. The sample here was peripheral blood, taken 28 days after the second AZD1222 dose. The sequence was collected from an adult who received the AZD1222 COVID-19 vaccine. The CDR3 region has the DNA TGTGCCAGCAGCACGGAGACAGGGGCGAACACTGAAGCTTTCTTT. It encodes CASSTETGANTEAFF.